A selection of T cell receptor beta chains follows, all from one sample in a study of CD8 T cells in Susac syndrome. TCRdb used MiXCR to reprocess the immunoSEQ multiplex PCR reads, holding one entry per CDR3 protein. Here the sample spans about 210,000 distinct CDR3 sequences, about 95% being singletons. The sequenced material came from CD4+ T cells from PBMCs. The source is a human donor with multiple sclerosis. The CDR3 runs from the conserved cysteine through the conserved F or W. The order of the fields is D gene, V gene, clone size, J gene, CDR3 DNA, CDR3 protein. A D gene is named only where the DNA matches it firmly. Part of the rows lack a size; the others show once, few, many or a class for expanded clones.

>TRBD1|TRBV9|NA|TRBJ2-5
TGTGCCAGCAGCCCTTGGACAGGGGAAGAGACCCAGTACTTC
CASSPWTGEETQYF
>NA|TRBV27|NA|TRBJ2-1
TGTGCCAGCAGTTTATCGAAAGGGGGGCGGAATGAGCAGTTCTTC
CASSLSKGGRNEQFF
>NA|TRBV20-1|NA|TRBJ2-1
TGCAGTGCCCGGGGTGCTCCCAATGAGCAGTTCTTC
CSARGAPNEQFF
>NA|TRBV7-9|NA|TRBJ2-6
TGTGCCAGCAGTTCTAGAGCGGGTCGCTCTGGGGCCAACGTCCTGACTTTC
CASSSRAGRSGANVLTF
>NA|TRBV7-8|NA|TRBJ2-5
TGTGCCAGCAGCTTACGTTCGCCCCCAACCGGAGAGACCCAGTACTTC
CASSLRSPPTGETQYF
>TRBD2|TRBV12-5|NA|TRBJ2-6
TGTGCTAGTGGTTTGACTAGCGGGAGTGCTGGGGCCAACGTCCTGACTTTC
CASGLTSGSAGANVLTF
>TRBD2|TRBV6-5|NA|TRBJ2-7
TGTGCCAGCAGTTACTCGCGGGGGGTAACCGGGTACGAGCAGTACTTC
CASSYSRGVTGYEQYF
>NA|TRBV7-9|once|TRBJ2-1
TGTGCCAGCAGCCCGGCCCTCGGGACCACCTACAATGAGCAGTTCTTC
CASSPALGTTYNEQFF
>NA|TRBV20-1|NA|TRBJ2-1
TGCAGTGCCGCCAACGATAACAATGAGCAGTTCTTC
CSAANDNNEQFF
>NA|TRBV25-1|NA|TRBJ1-2
TGTGCCAGCAGTGAAATGGGGTCTCGGTATGGCTACACCTTC
CASSEMGSRYGYTF
>NA|TRBV20-1|NA|TRBJ1-2
TGCAGTGCTAGCTCGGCCCCCAGTGGTGGCTATGGCTACACCTTC
CSASSAPSGGYGYTF
>NA|TRBV12-3/TRBV12-4|NA|TRBJ1-1
TGTGCCAGCAGTGGACGGTTGAACACTGAAGCTTTCTTT
CASSGRLNTEAFF
>NA|TRBV19|NA|TRBJ2-3
TGTGCCAGTAGTCAAGGACTGGGGGCGGATACGCAGTATTTT
CASSQGLGADTQYF
>NA|TRBV30|NA|TRBJ1-5
TGTGCCTCCTCGGGGCAGCCCAATCAGCCCCAGCATTTT
CASSGQPNQPQHF
>TRBD2|TRBV9|few|TRBJ2-5
TGTGCCAGCAGCCCCGGACTAGCTAGAGAGACCCAGTACTTC
CASSPGLARETQYF
>NA|TRBV9|NA|TRBJ2-1
TGTGCCAGCAGCGTAGTTCTAGCGGACAGCTCCTACAATGAGCAGTTCTTC
CASSVVLADSSYNEQFF
>NA|TRBV7-9|NA|TRBJ2-7
TGTGCCAGCAGCTCCAGGTGGTTGGGGACACTCTCCTACGAGCAGTACTTC
CASSSRWLGTLSYEQYF
>TRBD2|TRBV20-1|NA|TRBJ2-5
TGCAGTGCTAGAGATTCTAGGACTAGAGCTCAGTACTTC
CSARDSRTRAQYF
>NA|TRBV9|NA|TRBJ2-1
TGTGCCAGCAGCGTATCGGCGGACTCCTCCTACAATGAGCAGTTCTTC
CASSVSADSSYNEQFF
>NA|TRBV29-1|NA|TRBJ2-5
TGCAGCGTCGACGGGACTCTGGAGACCCAGTACTTC
CSVDGTLETQYF
>NA|TRBV2|NA|TRBJ2-1
TGTGCCAGCAGTGAAGGAGGGAGTTACAATGAGCAGTTCTTC
CASSEGGSYNEQFF
>NA|TRBV15|NA|TRBJ1-4
TGTGCCACCAGCAGACCCGATGAAAAACTGTTTTTT
CATSRPDEKLFF
>NA|TRBV12-3/TRBV12-4|NA|TRBJ1-2
TGTGCCAGCAGGCCTCGGGCCGGAGTCTATGGCTACACCTTC
CASRPRAGVYGYTF
>NA|TRBV13|NA|TRBJ2-7
TGTGCCAGCAGCCATAGAGGGCCGAGCTCCTACGAGCAGTACTTC
CASSHRGPSSYEQYF
>TRBD1|TRBV29-1|NA|TRBJ2-1
TGCAGCGTCCGACAGGGGGTCCGTGAGCAGTTCTTC
CSVRQGVREQFF
>NA|TRBV5-1|NA|TRBJ1-2
TGCGCCAGCAGCTCCCGAGCGGCGGACTATGGCTACACCTTC
CASSSRAADYGYTF